This section outlines one T cell receptor (beta chain) sequence together with its context. This sample is part of a study of blood T cell repertoires in COVID-19. In the study overall: COVID-19 samples from acute and convalescent phases originated in the United States, Italy and Spain. T cells, B-cell-depleted T cells, or PBMCs provided the cDNA or gDNA that served as material.

Per the original data handling: Reference gene primer amplification yielded estimated nucleated cell counts. Data came from immunoSEQ multiplex PCR; TCRdb stores just in-frame clones and leaves some out. The V and J calls and clone size were taken over from that table, and D and trimming were inferred from the DNA. The table has approximately 100,000 clones, 81% seen once. This clonotype originated in a man aged 60-69 years with acute or convalescent COVID-19. Sequenced: peripheral blood.

CDR3 sequence: CASSATHIGYTF. The CDR3 bases are TGTGCCAGCAGCGCCACCCACATTGGCTACACCTTC. The chain has TRBV6-5 and TRBJ1-2; no clear D. Germline CDR1 MNHEY, CDR2 SVGAGI. This CDR3 region has 12 residues. V dropped 6 bases and J dropped 7 bases, with 12 bases sitting between them.